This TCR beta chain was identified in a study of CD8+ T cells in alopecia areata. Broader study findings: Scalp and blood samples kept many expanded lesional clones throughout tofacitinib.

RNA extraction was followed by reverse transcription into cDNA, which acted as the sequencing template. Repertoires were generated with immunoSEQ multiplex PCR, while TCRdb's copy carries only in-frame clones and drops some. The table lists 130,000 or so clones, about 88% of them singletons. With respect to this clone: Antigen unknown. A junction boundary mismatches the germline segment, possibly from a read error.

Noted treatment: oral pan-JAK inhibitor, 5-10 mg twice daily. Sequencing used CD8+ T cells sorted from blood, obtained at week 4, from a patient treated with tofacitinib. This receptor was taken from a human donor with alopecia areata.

CDR3 DNA sequence: TGTGCCAGCAGCGAAGACGAGGGACCCCCCTCCTACGAGCAGTACTTC. Translation: CASSEDEGPPSYEQYF. This chain uses TRBV6-1 with TRBJ2-7; either TRBD1 or TRBD2 may supply D (5 bases each). CDR1 and CDR2 (germline): MNHNS, SASEGT. The CDR3 has 16 residues.